This T cell receptor beta chain was obtained from a study of CD8 T cells in ankylosing spondylitis. Findings of the study overall: The clones that were linked to disease were reported to be significantly enriched in matched synovial fluid samples from ankylosing spondylitis patients. A TCR beta motif made of about eight highly homologous variants seemed typical of ankylosing spondylitis blood.

5'-RACE, quantitative and with molecular barcodes, yielded the TCR beta libraries. TCRdb redid the calling of the 5' RACE reads with MiXCR, one entry per CDR3 protein. The sample yields hundreds of thousands of distinct CDR3 sequences, about 25% seen once. This clonotype was detected a few times. Its antigen remains unknown. The V gene lost 6 bases and the J gene lost 6 bases, with 14 bases spanning the gap. Germline values: CDR1 DFQATT, CDR2 SNEGSKA (reference sequence). This CDR3 contains 13 residues. The V call is TRBV20-1, the J call TRBJ2-2; unclear D gene. The sequencing sample was made of blood, either unsorted or a sorted T cell fraction (not recorded which). The clonotype comes from a male donor with ankylosing spondylitis. CDR3 sequence (DNA): TGCAGTGCAAACCCAAGTGCGCCCGGGGAGCTGTTTTTT. Amino acids: CSANPSAPGELFF.